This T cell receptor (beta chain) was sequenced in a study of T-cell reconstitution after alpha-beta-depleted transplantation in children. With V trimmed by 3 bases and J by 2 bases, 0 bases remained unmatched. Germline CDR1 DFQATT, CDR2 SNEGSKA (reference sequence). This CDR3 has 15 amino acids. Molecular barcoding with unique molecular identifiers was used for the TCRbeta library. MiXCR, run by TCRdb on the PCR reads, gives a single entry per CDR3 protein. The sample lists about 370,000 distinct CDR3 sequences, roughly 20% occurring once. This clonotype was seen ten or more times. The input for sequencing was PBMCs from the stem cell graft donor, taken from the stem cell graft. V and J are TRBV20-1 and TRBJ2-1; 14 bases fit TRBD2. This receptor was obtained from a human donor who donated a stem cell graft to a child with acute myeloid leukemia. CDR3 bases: TGCAGTGCTAGGACTAGCGGGAGGGCCTACAATGAGCAGTTCTTC. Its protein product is CSARTSGRAYNEQFF.